Below, 25 T cell receptor beta chains from the same sample are listed, as sequenced in a study of T cells after yellow fever vaccination. TCRdb ran MiXCR on the 5' RACE reads and lists one entry per CDR3 protein. This table holds about 130,000 distinct CDR3 sequences, about 8.2% found once. The sample was CD8+ T cells sorted from PBMCs, taken on the day of the yellow fever booster vaccination. The receptor source for this set is a man between 18 and 35 years old who received the YFV17D yellow fever vaccine.

The gene calls are TRBV4-1 and TRBJ1-2; D not resolved. The CDR3 runs 17 residues. Trimming removed 1 base from V and 6 bases from J, with 21 bases in between. Germline CDR1 MGHRA, CDR2 YSYEKL. The CDR3 region has the DNA TGCGCCAGCAGCCAAGTAAGATCCAGGTCCCGAAGGGATGGCTACACCTTC. Translated: CASSQVRSRSRRDGYTF.

In its sample, this clonotype was seen many times. V is TRBV6-5 and J is TRBJ2-7, with D possibly being TRBD2 (5 bases). This CDR3 spans 15 amino acids. V was cut by 2 bases and J by 4 bases, with 15 bases left in between. CDR1 is MNHEY, CDR2 SVGAGI, per germline. CDR3 in DNA: TGTGCCAGCAGTTACGGCGCTAGCAGTCAATACGAGCAGTACTTC. This gives the protein CASSYGASSQYEQYF.

At least ten counts were recorded for this clonotype. CDR3 protein: CASSFAGNIQYF. For the CDR3, the DNA is TGTGCCAGCAGCTTCGCGGGAAACATTCAGTACTTC. The J gene is TRBJ2-4, the V gene TRBV11-2; a possible D gene is TRBD2 (5 bases). This CDR3 has 12 residues. The V end was cut by 3 bases, the J end by 6 bases, with 6 bases between. CDR1 SGHAT and CDR2 FQNNGV come from the germline V gene.

The rearrangement links TRBV20-1 to TRBJ2-2, with 11 bases aligning to TRBD2. This CDR3 spans 16 amino acids. Germline-derived CDR1 and CDR2 are DFQATT and SNEGSKA (reference sequence). Unmatched junction bases numbered 2, after V lost 0 bases and J lost 2 bases. CDR3 DNA sequence: TGCAGTGCTAGAGATGGGACTAGCGGAAACACCGGGGAGCTGTTTTTT. Translated: CSARDGTSGNTGELFF.

This clonotype was seen more than once but under ten times. The rearrangement uses TRBV7-6 and TRBJ1-1; D is possibly TRBD1 (5 bases). CDR3 length: 14 amino acids. V gave up 5 bases and J gave up 7 bases, with 17 bases separating them. The germline V gene encodes CDR1 SGHVS and CDR2 FNYEAQ. CDR3 nucleotide sequence: TGTGCCAGCAGCACGGTTAGTGGGGACGGTGAAGCTTTCTTT. Amino acids: CASSTVSGDGEAFF. The complete variable domain, with remaining parts taken from reference TRBV7-6 and TRBJ1-1, reads GAGVSQSPRYKVTKRGQDVALRCDPISGHVSLYWYRQALGQGPEFLTYFNYEAQQDKSGLPNDRFSAERPEGSISTLTIQRTEQRDSAMYRCASSTVSGDGEAFFGQGTRLTVV.

A few counts support this clonotype. V usage is TRBV28 and J usage is TRBJ1-5; the D is unclear. Trimming left V 3 bases short and J 3 bases short, with 9 bases between. The germline V gene encodes CDR1 MDHEN and CDR2 SYDVKM. CDR3 length: 14 amino acids. The CDR3 DNA is TGTGCCAGCAGTTTGCCTCACCCCAATCAGCCCCAGCATTTT. Its translation is CASSLPHPNQPQHF.

In its sample, this clonotype was seen many times. CDR3 amino acids: CASNPLAGEFTGELFF. Written as DNA, the CDR3 is TGCGCCAGCAACCCGCTAGCGGGGGAATTTACCGGGGAGCTGTTTTTT. The chain joins TRBV5-1 to TRBJ2-2, with 10 bases matching TRBD2. J lost 5 bases, V lost 6 bases, and 10 bases had no gene match. The CDR3 runs to 16 residues. Germline values: CDR1 SGHRS, CDR2 YFSETQ.

This clonotype was recorded a few times. The V call is TRBV4-2, the J call TRBJ2-3, with TRBD2 identical over 14 bases. Looked up from germline, CDR1 is LGHNA and CDR2 is YNFKEQ. This CDR3 has 14 amino acids. V was pared by 9 bases and J by 4 bases, with 3 bases of the junction left unmatched. The CDR3 loop reads CASKGLAGADTQYF. The CDR3 coding sequence is TGTGCCAGTAAGGGACTAGCGGGGGCAGATACGCAGTATTTT.

The chain couples TRBV7-6 to TRBJ2-4; 10 nucleotides agree with TRBD2. Germline V CDR1 and CDR2: SGHVS, FNYEAQ. This CDR3 has 14 residues. Trimming cost V 4 bases and J 6 bases; bases outside gene matches: 3. The CDR3 DNA sequence: TGTGCCAGCAGCTCGATAGCGGGGGGAAACATTCAGTACTTC. Protein sequence: CASSSIAGGNIQYF.

This clonotype was recorded a few times. This sequence joins TRBV7-8 and TRBJ2-7; D call uncertain. V lost 1 base to trimming and J lost 6 bases, with 10 bases between them. CDR1 and CDR2 from the germline V gene are SGHVS and FQNEAQ. The length of the CDR3 is 13 residues. Here the CDR3 reads CASSLGFAAEQYV. CDR3 nucleotide sequence: TGTGCCAGCAGCTTAGGGTTTGCCGCCGAGCAGTACGTC.

This clonotype has at least ten counts. The chain employs TRBV29-1 and TRBJ2-2; 9 bases are shared with TRBD1. Germline trimming cut 6 bases from V and 4 bases from J; bases unmatched to any gene: 12. Germline V gene lookup returns CDR1 SQVTM and CDR2 ANQGSEA. This CDR3 has 16 residues. For the CDR3, the DNA is TGCAGCGTCCCCCTTGGAGGACAGGGGCTCACCGGGGAGCTGTTTTTT. Its protein product is CSVPLGGQGLTGELFF.

The chain uses TRBV9 and TRBJ1-4; D might be TRBD1 (5 bases). Trimming removed 3 bases at V and 5 bases at J, with 17 bases between. The germline CDR1 and CDR2 sequences are SGDLS and YYNGEE. There are 16 residues in the CDR3. The CDR3 DNA sequence: TGTGCCAGCAGCGCAAGTGCAGGGTGGGAGAATGAAAAACTGTTTTTT. As protein: CASSASAGWENEKLFF.

The V and J genes are TRBV20-1 and TRBJ1-6; tentatively, D is TRBD1 (5 bases). Trimming took off 3 bases at V and 9 bases at J, with 15 bases between the two ends. The germline CDR1 and CDR2 sequences are DFQATT and SNEGSKA (reference sequence). This CDR3 is 14 amino acids long. CDR3 in amino acids: CSARITGPISPLHF. CDR3 bases: TGCAGTGCTAGGATCACAGGACCTATTTCACCCCTCCACTTT.

The chain has TRBV15 and TRBJ1-5; a weak D match, TRBD1 (6 bases). V dropped 9 bases and J dropped 5 bases, with 14 bases sitting between them. The CDR3 spans 13 residues. Germline assignment: CDR1 LNHNV and CDR2 YYDKDF (reference sequence). CDR3 protein: CATTGTTHQPQHF. The CDR3 nucleotides read TGTGCCACAACAGGGACTACGCATCAGCCCCAGCATTTT.

Ten or more counts support this clonotype. The V gene is TRBV10-3, the J gene TRBJ2-7; tentatively, D is TRBD1 (6 bases). The CDR3 spans 14 residues. Germline V gene data show CDR1 as ENHRY and CDR2 as SYGVKD. V was cut by 3 bases and J by 8 bases, with 17 bases left in between. The CDR3 sequence: CAISERTEEQQQYF. CDR3 DNA sequence: TGTGCCATCAGTGAAAGGACAGAGGAACAGCAGCAGTACTTC.

Notes on this clonotype: At one end the junction does not follow the germline gene, possibly because of a read error. The chain combines TRBV12-3 or TRBV12-4 with TRBJ1-1; 7 nucleotides match TRBD1. The CDR3 is made up of 16 amino acids. The CDR3 region has the DNA TGTGCCAGCAGTTTCAGGGGGGTAACCCAGAACACTGATGCTGGCTTT. Protein sequence: CASSFRGVTQNTDAGF.

This clonotype was seen more than once but under ten times. This chain connects TRBV7-2 to TRBJ1-3, with a tentative D call TRBD1 (5 bases). V lost 1 base and J lost 1, with 17 bases in between. Germline loops: CDR1 SGHTA, CDR2 FQGNSA. The CDR3 runs to 18 residues. CDR3: CASSLDAFGRGSGNTIYF. The CDR3 DNA reads as TGTGCCAGCAGCTTAGACGCTTTTGGAAGGGGTTCTGGAAACACCATATATTTT.

The chain has TRBV5-5 and TRBJ2-3; TRBD2 agrees at 10 bases. The V segment lost 0 bases and the J segment 6 bases; nucleotides outside the gene matches: 7. There are 16 residues in the CDR3. Germline assignment: CDR1 SGHKS and CDR2 YYEKEE (reference sequence). In nucleotides, the CDR3 is TGTGCCAGCAGCTTGGGAAGCGGGGGGGCGCCCGATACGCAGTATTTT. This translates into CASSLGSGGAPDTQYF.

The genes are TRBV6-5 and TRBJ2-1; 9 bases line up with TRBD1. The CDR3 runs to 13 residues. J was trimmed by 7 bases and V by 6 bases; bases with no gene match: 4. Germline V gene data show CDR1 as MNHEY and CDR2 as SVGAGI. The CDR3 DNA follows: TGTGCCAGCAGGGGGACAGGGAGGAATGAGCAGTTCTTC. It is translated as CASRGTGRNEQFF.

This clonotype was seen repeatedly, ten times or more. The chain has TRBV7-2 and TRBJ2-5; TRBD2 is a possible D gene (5 bases). The germline V gene encodes CDR1 SGHTA and CDR2 FQGNSA. V lost 5 bases, J lost 5 bases, and 18 bases lay in between. The length of the CDR3 is 15 residues. The CDR3 spells CASSATDWSMETQYF. The CDR3 nucleotides are TGTGCCAGCAGCGCGACGGACTGGAGTATGGAGACCCAGTACTTC.

This clonotype was seen repeatedly, ten times or more. This chain connects TRBV6-5 to TRBJ1-6; TRBD1 is a possible D gene (5 bases). Trimming stripped 6 bases from V and 7 bases from J, with 16 bases between. The germline V gene has CDR1 MNHEY and CDR2 SVGAGI. The CDR3 length is 15 residues. CDR3 DNA: TGTGCCAGCAGACTAACCGGGACCGCCAATTCACCCCTCCACTTT. It specifies CASRLTGTANSPLHF.

This clonotype was detected a few times. The chain uses TRBV5-1 and TRBJ2-2, with D perhaps matching TRBD1 or TRBD2 (5 bases each). Trimming stripped 4 bases from V and 2 bases from J, with 18 bases between. Germline loops: CDR1 SGHRS, CDR2 YFSETQ. The CDR3 extends over 17 amino acids. In DNA, the CDR3 is TGCGCCAGCAGCCCCGGGGCCGATTGGGTCAACACCGGGGAGCTGTTTTTT. Protein sequence: CASSPGADWVNTGELFF.

This clonotype was observed a handful of times. The chain combines TRBV19 with TRBJ2-5; D ambiguous. Germline assignment: CDR1 LNHDA and CDR2 SQIVND (reference sequence). The V and J ends lost 4 bases and 2 bases respectively, with 8 bases between them. The CDR3 contains 13 residues. The CDR3 DNA follows: TGTGCCAGTAGTACCTGGCAGCAAGAGACCCAGTACTTC. It specifies CASSTWQQETQYF.

This clonotype is medium-sized (0.01 to 0.1%). V gene TRBV6-1 combines with J gene TRBJ2-3; TRBD2 agrees at 12 bases. Trimming took 2 bases from V and 4 from J; bases not matched to a gene: 1. Germline assignment: CDR1 MNHNS and CDR2 SASEGT. This CDR3 region has 15 residues. CDR3 DNA: TGTGCCAGCAGTGAACTAGCGGGGGGGCCAGATACGCAGTATTTT. Amino acid sequence: CASSELAGGPDTQYF.

V usage is TRBV4-2 and J usage is TRBJ2-1, with D perhaps matching TRBD2 (6 bases). V lost 2 bases and J lost 3, with 14 bases in between. The length of the CDR3 is 16 residues. Germline CDR1 and CDR2: LGHNA and YNFKEQ. The CDR3 here is CASSQPRGSLYNEQFF. CDR3 coding DNA: TGTGCCAGCAGCCAACCTCGGGGGTCTCTCTACAATGAGCAGTTCTTC.